This TCR beta chain came from a study of shared clonotypes between healthy human individuals. Study processing details: There were no quality scores in the junction-only immunoSEQ sequences, so filtering differed. Repertoires were generated with immunoSEQ multiplex PCR, while TCRdb's copy carries only in-frame clones and drops some. V, J and clone size were drawn from that table, and D and trimming were deduced from the DNA. The sample lists 1,500,000 or so clones, 98% to 99% occurring once. CDR1 is SGHAT and CDR2 is FQNNGV in the germline V gene. V lost 1 base to trimming and J lost 4 bases; unmatched junction nucleotides: 11. This CDR3 spans 17 amino acids.

The material sequenced was naive CD4+ T cells sorted from blood. The subset: CD45RA+ positively selected. The TCR comes from a young man in good health. The V gene is TRBV11-2, the J gene TRBJ2-7; TRBD2 agrees at 9 bases. CDR3 region: CASSLGEGLANRYEQYF. As DNA, the CDR3 is TGTGCCAGCAGCTTAGGGGAGGGACTAGCTAACCGTTACGAGCAGTACTTC.